This T cell receptor (beta chain) is from a study of T cells in Graves' hyperthyroidism and ophthalmopathy. V was pared by 3 bases and J by 4 bases, with 12 bases between. This CDR3 spans 15 amino acids. CDR1 is LNHDA, CDR2 SQIVND, per germline (reference sequence). Amplified regions were TCR beta CDR3 sequences from RNA transcripts. The TCR CDR3 first-round RT-PCR relied on the HTBI primer set. TCRdb re-called the multiplex PCR reads with MiXCR, one entry per CDR3 protein. The table has around 350,000 distinct CDR3 sequences, approximately 15% seen once. This clonotype has only one observation. The clonotype comes from a woman under 40 with Graves' ophthalmopathy. The V call is TRBV19, the J call TRBJ2-2, with TRBD1 as a possible D gene (5 bases). Sequenced material: blood. Written as DNA, the CDR3 is TGTGCCAGTAGTATCAGGGATTGGGCCACCGGGGAGCTGTTTTTT. It encodes CASSIRDWATGELFF.